This T cell receptor (beta chain) was recovered during a study of CD8+CD57+ T cells in acquired aplastic anemia. There are 14 residues in the CDR3. The V gene's germline CDR1 is LGHDT and CDR2 YNNKEL (reference sequence). The ends were cut back, 0 bases at V and 3 bases at J, with 9 bases in the middle. Genomic DNA, serving as template, underwent TCR beta VDJ and CDR3 profiling. TCRdb redid the calling of the reads with MiXCR, one entry per CDR3 protein. The sample lists 75,000 to 90,000 distinct CDR3 sequences, approximately 46% occurring once. This clonotype has more than one count but fewer than ten.

Sequencing was carried out using sorted CD4+, CD8+, or CD8+CD57+ T cells (not recorded which) from PBMCs. This chain links TRBV3-1 with TRBJ2-7; perhaps TRBD2 as D (5 bases). The sequence derives from a human donor in good health, serving as a control. In nucleotides, the CDR3 is TGTGCCAGCAGCCAAGAGGCTAGCCTCTACGAGCAGTACTTC. Protein sequence: CASSQEASLYEQYF.